This T cell receptor beta chain was sequenced for a study of response to subunit inactivated influenza vaccine listed by TCRdb under 2018. For context, the study as a whole: Deep quantitative profiling of the T cell receptor repertoire was used in the study to follow responses to a trivalent subunit inactivated influenza vaccine.

About this clonotype: The specificity of this receptor is unknown. No qualities accompany the bases; no much larger clone lies one base away.

Overall study results and their limits: The authors suggested that each seasonal influenza vaccination may recruit only a limited number of new T cells.

Library method: RT-PCR. This sample was sequenced with an Illumina HiSeq 2500. Starting from the raw public reads, TCRdb applied fastp trimming at Q25, assembled clones with MiXCR and retained in-frame beta chains. CDR3 protein sequences are deduplicated, and each keeps its most common genes and DNA. The sample data list some 500,000 distinct CDR3 sequences, and approximately 17% of these were observed just once. The top ten constitute roughly 3% of the sample. Material: CD4+ T cells sorted from PBMCs, obtained around 25 months after vaccination. The source is a man between 45 and 75 years old who received an inactivated influenza vaccine. Donor details come from another sample of the same person, matched by shared clones.

CDR3 region: CATGAGTQYF. The nucleotide sequence is given as TGTGCCACAGGCGCGGGTACGCAGTATTTT. The sequence is built from TRBV6-5 and TRBJ2-3; possibly the D gene is TRBD2, per 5 matching bases. V is cut by 10 bases and J by 8 bases, and the space between the germline ends is 10 bases. From the cysteine through the phenylalanine, the CDR3 covers 10 amino acids. Just the 30-base CDR3 DNA is kept, in frame starting at base 1. CDR1 MNHEY and CDR2 SVGAGI were looked up in the germline V gene.